Listed below are T cell receptor beta chains from one sample, sequenced in a study of T cell responses to AZD1222 COVID-19 vaccine. Some clones are missing from TCRdb's copy, which holds only in-frame ones; the method was immunoSEQ multiplex PCR. The sample holds some 130,000 clones, approximately 90% seen once. The sequenced sample was peripheral blood, obtained on day 0 of AZD1222 vaccination. These receptors were obtained from an adult in good health. Both conserved end residues are part of each CDR3. Each record gives: CDR3 DNA, CDR3 protein, CDR3 length, V gene, J gene, clone size, D gene. A D gene is named only where the DNA matches it firmly. Size is stated for part of the rows, as once, few or many counts, or as a class when the clone is expanded.

CDR3 DNA: TGTGCCAGTAGTATATGGGGGACTAGCTACAATGAGCAGTTCTTC
CDR3 protein: CASSIWGTSYNEQFF
CDR3 length: 15
V gene: TRBV19
J gene: TRBJ2-1
clone size: .
D gene: TRBD2

CDR3 DNA: TGTGCCAGCAGCGCGACTAGCTACAATGAGCAGTTCTTC
CDR3 protein: CASSATSYNEQFF
CDR3 length: 13
V gene: TRBV7-2
J gene: TRBJ2-1
clone size: .
D gene: .

CDR3 DNA: TGTGCCAGCAGAGGCAGGGGGCTTGGCTACACCTTC
CDR3 protein: CASRGRGLGYTF
CDR3 length: 12
V gene: TRBV7-8
J gene: TRBJ1-2
clone size: .
D gene: TRBD1

CDR3 DNA: TGTGCCAGCAGCGAGCGCGCCGGGACTCCAAACGAGCAGTACTTC
CDR3 protein: CASSERAGTPNEQYF
CDR3 length: 15
V gene: TRBV9
J gene: TRBJ2-7
clone size: .
D gene: .

CDR3 DNA: TGTGCCAGCAGTTTTAGGGGAAGCTACGAGCAGTACTTC
CDR3 protein: CASSFRGSYEQYF
CDR3 length: 13
V gene: TRBV27
J gene: TRBJ2-7
clone size: .
D gene: .

CDR3 DNA: TGTGCCAGCAGCTTATTGGGCGGGCGCAGCTCCTACGAGCAGTACTTC
CDR3 protein: CASSLLGGRSSYEQYF
CDR3 length: 16
V gene: TRBV7-6
J gene: TRBJ2-7
clone size: .
D gene: .

CDR3 DNA: TGTGCCAGCAGCTTGGGAGGTTCTGGAAACACCATATATTTT
CDR3 protein: CASSLGGSGNTIYF
CDR3 length: 14
V gene: TRBV5-6
J gene: TRBJ1-3
clone size: .
D gene: .

CDR3 DNA: TGTGCCAGCAGCTTGGAGCTGGTAATACTGCCTGAGACCCAGTACTTC
CDR3 protein: CASSLELVILPETQYF
CDR3 length: 16
V gene: TRBV5-4
J gene: TRBJ2-5
clone size: once
D gene: .

CDR3 DNA: TGTGCCAGCAGACCGCGGGACAGGGCCATTATGGGGCCCCAGCATTTT
CDR3 protein: CASRPRDRAIMGPQHF
CDR3 length: 16
V gene: TRBV2
J gene: TRBJ1-5
clone size: .
D gene: TRBD1

CDR3 DNA: TGTGCCAGCAGTTTACCCGCCCTGCTGGGTACCTATGGCTACACCTTC
CDR3 protein: CASSLPALLGTYGYTF
CDR3 length: 16
V gene: TRBV28
J gene: TRBJ1-2
clone size: .
D gene: .

CDR3 DNA: TGTGCCAGCAGTTACAGAAAGCTTGAAGCTTTCTTT
CDR3 protein: CASSYRKLEAFF
CDR3 length: 12
V gene: TRBV6-2/TRBV6-3
J gene: TRBJ1-1
clone size: .
D gene: .

CDR3 DNA: TGTGCCAGCAGCAAAGAGGTTTGTACAGGGAAGACCTACGAGCAGTACTTC
CDR3 protein: CASSKEVCTGKTYEQYF
CDR3 length: 17
V gene: TRBV21-1
J gene: TRBJ2-7
clone size: .
D gene: .

CDR3 DNA: TGTGCCAGCAGGCCAAGCCTGGGACAGGGTTATGGCTACACCTTC
CDR3 protein: CASRPSLGQGYGYTF
CDR3 length: 15
V gene: TRBV6-5
J gene: TRBJ1-2
clone size: .
D gene: TRBD1

CDR3 DNA: TGTGCCAGCAGGGGGGACAGAGTTGCAACTAATGAAAAACTGTTTTTT
CDR3 protein: CASRGDRVATNEKLFF
CDR3 length: 16
V gene: TRBV2
J gene: TRBJ1-4
clone size: .
D gene: TRBD1

CDR3 DNA: TGTGCCATCAGTTCAATCGACAGGGGGCGTGGCTACACCTTC
CDR3 protein: CAISSIDRGRGYTF
CDR3 length: 14
V gene: TRBV10-3
J gene: TRBJ1-2
clone size: .
D gene: TRBD1

CDR3 DNA: TGTGCCAGCAGTTTCGACGGGAACTATGGCTACACCTTC
CDR3 protein: CASSFDGNYGYTF
CDR3 length: 13
V gene: TRBV6-5
J gene: TRBJ1-2
clone size: .
D gene: .

CDR3 DNA: TGTGCCAGCAGCCCACGCCTGGGGAGCGGGAGGATGTACGAGCAGTACTTC
CDR3 protein: CASSPRLGSGRMYEQYF
CDR3 length: 17
V gene: TRBV7-9
J gene: TRBJ2-7
clone size: .
D gene: TRBD2

CDR3 DNA: TGTGCCAGCAGTTTCTGGCGGGAGGGGGAGCAGTACTTC
CDR3 protein: CASSFWREGEQYF
CDR3 length: 13
V gene: TRBV27
J gene: TRBJ2-7
clone size: .
D gene: TRBD2

CDR3 DNA: TGTGCCGCGTCACACAGGGCCCTGAACACTGAAGCTTTCTTT
CDR3 protein: CAASHRALNTEAFF
CDR3 length: 14
V gene: TRBV10-3
J gene: TRBJ1-1
clone size: .
D gene: .

CDR3 DNA: TGTGCCAGCGGCCCTAGCTTGGACACTGAAGCTTTCTTT
CDR3 protein: CASGPSLDTEAFF
CDR3 length: 13
V gene: TRBV9
J gene: TRBJ1-1
clone size: .
D gene: .

CDR3 DNA: TGTGCCAGTAGTACCATAGGGGTAAACACTGAAGCTTTCTTT
CDR3 protein: CASSTIGVNTEAFF
CDR3 length: 14
V gene: TRBV19
J gene: TRBJ1-1
clone size: .
D gene: .

CDR3 DNA: TGTGCCAGCAGTGAATATAAAGGGGCCTCATACACCTTC
CDR3 protein: CASSEYKGASYTF
CDR3 length: 13
V gene: TRBV25-1
J gene: TRBJ1-2
clone size: .
D gene: .

CDR3 DNA: TGTGCCAGCAGCCTGAGGGGGATCGGGGAGCTGTTTTTT
CDR3 protein: CASSLRGIGELFF
CDR3 length: 13
V gene: TRBV5-4
J gene: TRBJ2-2
clone size: .
D gene: .

CDR3 DNA: TGTGCCAGCAGCTTGGCCGTGGGGACCTCCCCCCGGCTTGGCTACACCTTC
CDR3 protein: CASSLAVGTSPRLGYTF
CDR3 length: 17
V gene: TRBV5-4
J gene: TRBJ1-2
clone size: .
D gene: .

CDR3 DNA: TGCGCCAGCACCCCCGGGAGGGCCTACAATGAGCAGTTCTTC
CDR3 protein: CASTPGRAYNEQFF
CDR3 length: 14
V gene: TRBV10-2
J gene: TRBJ2-1
clone size: once
D gene: TRBD2

CDR3 DNA: TGCAGCGTTGAAGCCCCGCGGCCCACCTACAATGAGCAGTTCTTC
CDR3 protein: CSVEAPRPTYNEQFF
CDR3 length: 15
V gene: TRBV29-1
J gene: TRBJ2-1
clone size: .
D gene: .

CDR3 DNA: TGCGCCAGCAGCCAAGAGCGAACAGGGGATGAAAAACTGTTTTTT
CDR3 protein: CASSQERTGDEKLFF
CDR3 length: 15
V gene: TRBV4-1
J gene: TRBJ1-4
clone size: .
D gene: TRBD1

CDR3 DNA: TGTGCCAGTAGTATCGGCCGGTTCAGTGGGCTAGCGGGAAACAATGAGCAGTTCTTC
CDR3 protein: CASSIGRFSGLAGNNEQFF
CDR3 length: 19
V gene: TRBV19
J gene: TRBJ2-1
clone size: .
D gene: TRBD2

CDR3 DNA: TGTGCCAGCACCACGAGCCTCACCGGGGAGCTGTTTTTT
CDR3 protein: CASTTSLTGELFF
CDR3 length: 13
V gene: TRBV13
J gene: TRBJ2-2
clone size: .
D gene: .

CDR3 DNA: TGTGCCAGTAGTAGAGGACTAGCGGGCCAAGAGACCCAGTACTTC
CDR3 protein: CASSRGLAGQETQYF
CDR3 length: 15
V gene: TRBV19
J gene: TRBJ2-5
clone size: .
D gene: TRBD2

CDR3 DNA: TGTGCCAGCAGTGAGATTGGCAGTATGAACACTGAAGCTTTCTTT
CDR3 protein: CASSEIGSMNTEAFF
CDR3 length: 15
V gene: TRBV2
J gene: TRBJ1-1
clone size: few
D gene: .

CDR3 DNA: TGTGCCAGCAGCTTAGGAGGGACTAGCGCCTACAATGAGCAGTTCTTC
CDR3 protein: CASSLGGTSAYNEQFF
CDR3 length: 16
V gene: TRBV11-3
J gene: TRBJ2-1
clone size: .
D gene: TRBD2

CDR3 DNA: TGCAGCCAATCCAGACAAGAGACCCAGTACTTC
CDR3 protein: CSQSRQETQYF
CDR3 length: 11
V gene: TRBV20-1
J gene: TRBJ2-5
clone size: .
D gene: .

CDR3 DNA: TGTGCCAGCAGTCCCTACCCCCGGGCAGCCTACGAGCAGTACTTC
CDR3 protein: CASSPYPRAAYEQYF
CDR3 length: 15
V gene: TRBV6-5
J gene: TRBJ2-7
clone size: .
D gene: .

CDR3 DNA: TGCAGCGTTGAAGTGTCTGCAGGGGGGACCTACGAGCAGTACTTC
CDR3 protein: CSVEVSAGGTYEQYF
CDR3 length: 15
V gene: TRBV29-1
J gene: TRBJ2-7
clone size: .
D gene: .

CDR3 DNA: TGTGCCAGCAGCTCAGGCGAGCAGGGGTGGTACACTGAAGCTTTCTTT
CDR3 protein: CASSSGEQGWYTEAFF
CDR3 length: 16
V gene: TRBV7-9
J gene: TRBJ1-1
clone size: .
D gene: .

CDR3 DNA: TGTGCCATCAGTGCCTATGTTACCGAGCAGTACTTC
CDR3 protein: CAISAYVTEQYF
CDR3 length: 12
V gene: TRBV10-3
J gene: TRBJ2-7
clone size: once
D gene: .

CDR3 DNA: TGTGCCAGCAGTTCTTTCAGGGAGTATGGCTACACCTTC
CDR3 protein: CASSSFREYGYTF
CDR3 length: 13
V gene: TRBV6-5
J gene: TRBJ1-2
clone size: .
D gene: .

CDR3 DNA: TGTGCCAGCACCAGAGACAGGGGAGGGCTTAGCGAGCAGTACTTC
CDR3 protein: CASTRDRGGLSEQYF
CDR3 length: 15
V gene: TRBV6-6
J gene: TRBJ2-7
clone size: .
D gene: .

CDR3 DNA: TGTGCCAGCAGGATGACGGCGAACTATGGCTACACCTTC
CDR3 protein: CASRMTANYGYTF
CDR3 length: 13
V gene: TRBV28
J gene: TRBJ1-2
clone size: .
D gene: .

CDR3 DNA: TGTGCTAGTGGTTTGCCCGGTGGCTACACCTTC
CDR3 protein: CASGLPGGYTF
CDR3 length: 11
V gene: TRBV12-5
J gene: TRBJ1-2
clone size: .
D gene: .

CDR3 DNA: TGTGCCAGCAGTTTGGTCCAGACGAACACTGAAGCTTTCTTT
CDR3 protein: CASSLVQTNTEAFF
CDR3 length: 14
V gene: TRBV28
J gene: TRBJ1-1
clone size: .
D gene: .

CDR3 DNA: TGTGCCATAGCGGACTCCTACGAGCAGTACTTC
CDR3 protein: CAIADSYEQYF
CDR3 length: 11
V gene: TRBV10-3
J gene: TRBJ2-7
clone size: .
D gene: .

CDR3 DNA: TGTGCCAGCAGCCAAGGGGGGGCAGTAAATTCACCCCTCCACTTT
CDR3 protein: CASSQGGAVNSPLHF
CDR3 length: 15
V gene: TRBV3-1/TRBV3-2
J gene: TRBJ1-6
clone size: .
D gene: .

CDR3 DNA: TGCGCCAGCACCCACAGCACGGTGGTAAGCACAGATACGCAGTATTTT
CDR3 protein: CASTHSTVVSTDTQYF
CDR3 length: 16
V gene: TRBV5-1
J gene: TRBJ2-3
clone size: .
D gene: .

CDR3 DNA: TGTGCCAGCAGCTTGGTGCGCGGGGGGGTTGGAGAGCAGTTCTTC
CDR3 protein: CASSLVRGGVGEQFF
CDR3 length: 15
V gene: TRBV5-4
J gene: TRBJ2-1
clone size: .
D gene: TRBD2

CDR3 DNA: TGTGCCAGCAGCGCCAGACTACGATCGAACACCGGGGAGCTGTTTTTT
CDR3 protein: CASSARLRSNTGELFF
CDR3 length: 16
V gene: TRBV7-2
J gene: TRBJ2-2
clone size: .
D gene: .

CDR3 DNA: TGTGCCACCATGGGGAAGGGACTCTACAATGAGCAGTTCTTC
CDR3 protein: CATMGKGLYNEQFF
CDR3 length: 14
V gene: TRBV28
J gene: TRBJ2-1
clone size: .
D gene: .

CDR3 DNA: TGTGCCAGCTCACCACTGGACGGCAATAACTATGGCTACACCTTC
CDR3 protein: CASSPLDGNNYGYTF
CDR3 length: 15
V gene: TRBV18
J gene: TRBJ1-2
clone size: once
D gene: .